This TCR beta chain was captured by sequencing in a study of vaccination and CD4 T cells after COVID-19. On this clonotype: What it binds is unknown.

Researchers used the Oncomine TCR Beta short-read assay to sequence DNA from cultured CD4+ T cells. TCRdb passed the PCR reads through MiXCR, listing each CDR3 protein once. The sample includes about 29,000 distinct CDR3 sequences, approximately 66% of them seen just once. Germline V gene data show CDR1 as SEHNR and CDR2 as FQNEAQ (reference sequence). With 2 bases removed from V and 6 bases from J, the gap between germline ends came to 8 bases. This CDR3 comprises 14 residues. Sample treatment: roughly 11-day PBMC culture with coronavirus spike peptide pools or control peptides (ViraFEST assay). The sample consisted of CD4+ T cells from blood, cultured in vitro, taken after SARS-CoV-2 vaccination. The sequence came from a human donor who received a COVID-19 vaccine. This sequence joins TRBV7-9 and TRBJ1-6; possible D gene TRBD1, 6 bases. This CDR3 reads CASSLWGANSPLHF. In DNA form, the CDR3 reads TGTGCCAGCAGCTTATGGGGGGCTAATTCACCCCTCCACTTT.